This TCR beta chain was retrieved from a study of PD-L1 blockade in urothelial cancer. The repertoire was sequenced with immunoSEQ multiplex PCR; TCRdb's copy has only in-frame clones and lacks some. The sample has around 32,000 clones, 87% seen once. CDR1 MDHEN and CDR2 SYDVKM come from the germline V gene. This CDR3 has 14 amino acids. The V end lost 8 bases, the J end lost 2 bases, and 10 bases lay between the germline ends. The sequenced sample was PBMCs, obtained around atezolizumab (anti-PD-L1) treatment. This clonotype was sampled from a man aged 50-59 years with urothelial cancer. This chain links TRBV28 with TRBJ2-6, with D maybe TRBD1 (5 bases). The CDR3 region is CASGQGTGANVLTF. The CDR3, as DNA: TGTGCCAGCGGCCAGGGTACTGGGGCCAACGTCCTGACTTTC.